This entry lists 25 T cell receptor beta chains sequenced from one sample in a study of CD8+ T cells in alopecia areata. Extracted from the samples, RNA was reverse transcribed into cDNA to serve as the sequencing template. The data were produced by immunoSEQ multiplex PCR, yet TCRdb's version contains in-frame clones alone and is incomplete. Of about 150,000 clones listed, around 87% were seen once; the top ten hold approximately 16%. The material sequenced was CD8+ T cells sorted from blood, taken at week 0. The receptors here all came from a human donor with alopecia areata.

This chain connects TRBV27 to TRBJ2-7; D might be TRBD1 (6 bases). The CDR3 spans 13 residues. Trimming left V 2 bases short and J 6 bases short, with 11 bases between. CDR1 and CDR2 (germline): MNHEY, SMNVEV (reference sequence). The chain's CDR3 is CASSLGDISEQYF. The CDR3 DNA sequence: TGTGCCAGCAGTTTAGGGGACATCTCCGAGCAGTACTTC.

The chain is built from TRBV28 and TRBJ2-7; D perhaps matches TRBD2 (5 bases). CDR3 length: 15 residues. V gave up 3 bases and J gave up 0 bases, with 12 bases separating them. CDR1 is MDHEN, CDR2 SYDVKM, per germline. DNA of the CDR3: TGTGCCAGCAGTTTGTGGACTTCAAGCTCCTACGAGCAGTACTTC. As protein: CASSLWTSSSYEQYF. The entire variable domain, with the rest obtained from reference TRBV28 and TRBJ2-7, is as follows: DVKVTQSSRYLVKRTGEKVFLECVQDMDHENMFWYRQDPGLGLRLIYFSYDVKMKEKGDIPEGYSVSREKKERFSLILESASTNQTSMYLCASSLWTSSSYEQYFGPGTRLTVT.

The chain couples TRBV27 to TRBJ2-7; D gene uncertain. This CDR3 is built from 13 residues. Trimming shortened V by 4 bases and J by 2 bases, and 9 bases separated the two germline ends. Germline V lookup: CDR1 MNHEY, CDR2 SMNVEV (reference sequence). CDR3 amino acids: CASSYSPTYEQYF. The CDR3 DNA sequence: TGTGCCAGCAGTTATTCCCCCACCTACGAGCAGTACTTC.

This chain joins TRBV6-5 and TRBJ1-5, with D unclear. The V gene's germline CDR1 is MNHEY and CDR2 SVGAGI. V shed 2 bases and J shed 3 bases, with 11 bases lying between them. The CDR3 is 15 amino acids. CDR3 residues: CASSYGLGNNQPQHF. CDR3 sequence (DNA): TGTGCCAGCAGTTACGGCCTGGGAAACAATCAGCCCCAGCATTTT.

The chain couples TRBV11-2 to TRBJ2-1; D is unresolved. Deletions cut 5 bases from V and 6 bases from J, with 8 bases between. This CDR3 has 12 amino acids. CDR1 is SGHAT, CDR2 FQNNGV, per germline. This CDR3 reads CASSQLGNEQFF. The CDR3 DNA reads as TGTGCCAGCAGCCAGCTCGGCAATGAGCAGTTCTTC.

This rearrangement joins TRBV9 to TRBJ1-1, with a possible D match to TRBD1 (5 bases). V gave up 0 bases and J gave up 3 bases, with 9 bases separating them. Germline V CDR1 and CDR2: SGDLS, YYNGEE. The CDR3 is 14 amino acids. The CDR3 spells CASSVEGAHTEAFF. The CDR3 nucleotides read TGTGCCAGCAGCGTAGAAGGGGCCCACACTGAAGCTTTCTTT.

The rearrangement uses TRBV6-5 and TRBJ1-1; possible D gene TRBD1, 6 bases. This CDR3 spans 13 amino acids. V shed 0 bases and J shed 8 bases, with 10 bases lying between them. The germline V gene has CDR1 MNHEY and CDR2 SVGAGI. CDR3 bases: TGTGCCAGCAGTTACTCTGCCGGACAGGAAGCTTTCTTT. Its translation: CASSYSAGQEAFF.

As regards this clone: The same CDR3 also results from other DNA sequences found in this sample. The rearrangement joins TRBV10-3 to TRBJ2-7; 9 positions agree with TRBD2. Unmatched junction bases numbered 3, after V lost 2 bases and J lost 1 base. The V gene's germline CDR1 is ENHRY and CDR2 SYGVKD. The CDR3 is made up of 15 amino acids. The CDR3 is CAISESLAGSYEQYF. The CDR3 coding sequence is TGTGCCATCAGTGAGAGCCTAGCGGGGTCCTACGAGCAGTACTTC.

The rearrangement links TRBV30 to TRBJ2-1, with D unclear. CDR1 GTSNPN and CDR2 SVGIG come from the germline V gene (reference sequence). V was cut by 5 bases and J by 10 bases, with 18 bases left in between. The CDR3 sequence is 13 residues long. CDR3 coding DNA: TGTGCCTGGTTCCCGGGTCCCGAAGGGGAGCAGTTCTTC. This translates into CAWFPGPEGEQFF.

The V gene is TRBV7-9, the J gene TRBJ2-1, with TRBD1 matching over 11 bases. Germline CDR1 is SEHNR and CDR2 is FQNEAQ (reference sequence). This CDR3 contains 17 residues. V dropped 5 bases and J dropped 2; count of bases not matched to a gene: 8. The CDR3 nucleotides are TGTGCCAGCAGCCCGGTCCCGGGACAGGGGGCCTACAATGAGCAGTTCTTC. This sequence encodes CASSPVPGQGAYNEQFF.

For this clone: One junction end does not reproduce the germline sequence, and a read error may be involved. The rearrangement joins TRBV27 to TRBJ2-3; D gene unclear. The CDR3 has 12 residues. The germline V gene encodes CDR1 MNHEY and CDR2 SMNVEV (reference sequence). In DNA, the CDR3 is TGTGCCAGCAGCGCCGGTACAGATATGCAGTATTTT. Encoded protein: CASSAGTDMQYF.

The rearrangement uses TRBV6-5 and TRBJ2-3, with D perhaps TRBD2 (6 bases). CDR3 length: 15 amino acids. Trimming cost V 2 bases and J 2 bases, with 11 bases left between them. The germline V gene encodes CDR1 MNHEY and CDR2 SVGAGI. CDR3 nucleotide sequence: TGTGCCAGCAGTTACGGGACTTCCCCCACAGATACGCAGTATTTT. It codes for CASSYGTSPTDTQYF.

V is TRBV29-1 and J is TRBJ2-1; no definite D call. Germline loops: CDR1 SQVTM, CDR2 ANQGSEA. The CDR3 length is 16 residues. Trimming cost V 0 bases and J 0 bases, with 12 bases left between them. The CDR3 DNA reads TGCAGCGTTGAAGATCATAGGGTCAGCTCCTACAATGAGCAGTTCTTC. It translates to CSVEDHRVSSYNEQFF.

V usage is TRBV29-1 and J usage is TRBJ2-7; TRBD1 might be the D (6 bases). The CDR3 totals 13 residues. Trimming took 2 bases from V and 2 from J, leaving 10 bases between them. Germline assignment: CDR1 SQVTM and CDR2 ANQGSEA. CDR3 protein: CSVEQQGTYEQYF. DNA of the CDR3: TGCAGCGTTGAACAACAGGGAACCTACGAGCAGTACTTC.

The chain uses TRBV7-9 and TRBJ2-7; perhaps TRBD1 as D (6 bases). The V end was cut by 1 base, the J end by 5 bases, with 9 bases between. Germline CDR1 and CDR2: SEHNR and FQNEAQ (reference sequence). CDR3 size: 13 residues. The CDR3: CASSLGDTNEQYF. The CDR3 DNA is TGTGCCAGCAGCTTAGGGGACACAAACGAGCAGTACTTC.

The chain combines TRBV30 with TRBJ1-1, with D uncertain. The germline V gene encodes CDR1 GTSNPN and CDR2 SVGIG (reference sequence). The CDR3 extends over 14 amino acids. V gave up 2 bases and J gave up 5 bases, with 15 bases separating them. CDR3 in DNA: TGTGCCTGGAGTCTCGACGTAAGCAGGACTGAAGCTTTCTTT. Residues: CAWSLDVSRTEAFF.

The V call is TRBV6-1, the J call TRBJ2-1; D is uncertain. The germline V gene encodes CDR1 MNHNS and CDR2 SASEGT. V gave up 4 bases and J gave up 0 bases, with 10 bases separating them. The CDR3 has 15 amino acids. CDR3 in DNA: TGTGCCAGCAGTGTCGACGTCTTCTCCTACAATGAGCAGTTCTTC. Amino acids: CASSVDVFSYNEQFF.

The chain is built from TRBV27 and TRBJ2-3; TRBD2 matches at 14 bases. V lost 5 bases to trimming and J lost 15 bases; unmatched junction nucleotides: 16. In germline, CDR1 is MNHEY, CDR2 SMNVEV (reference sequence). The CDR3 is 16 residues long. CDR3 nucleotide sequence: TGTGCCAGCAGTCCAACCGGGACTAGCGGGAGCGAGTTCCCCTATTTT. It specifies CASSPTGTSGSEFPYF.

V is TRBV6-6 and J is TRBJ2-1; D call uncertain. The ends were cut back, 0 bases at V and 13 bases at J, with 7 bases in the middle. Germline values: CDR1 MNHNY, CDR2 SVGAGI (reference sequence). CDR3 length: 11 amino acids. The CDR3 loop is CASSYSSPQFF. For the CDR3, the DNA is TGTGCCAGCAGTTACTCGAGTCCCCAGTTCTTC.

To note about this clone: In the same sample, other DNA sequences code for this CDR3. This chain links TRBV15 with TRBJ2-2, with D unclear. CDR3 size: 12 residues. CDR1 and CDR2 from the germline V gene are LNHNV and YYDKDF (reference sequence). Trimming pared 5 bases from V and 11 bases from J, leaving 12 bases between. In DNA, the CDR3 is TGTGCCACCAGCGACCGCCTTGGAGAGCTGTTTTTT. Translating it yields CATSDRLGELFF.

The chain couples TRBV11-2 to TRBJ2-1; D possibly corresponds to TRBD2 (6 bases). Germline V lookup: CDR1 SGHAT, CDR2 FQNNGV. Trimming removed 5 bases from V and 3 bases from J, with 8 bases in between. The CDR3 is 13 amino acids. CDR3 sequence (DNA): TGTGCCAGCAGCCTCGGGGGCTACAATGAGCAGTTCTTC. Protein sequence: CASSLGGYNEQFF.

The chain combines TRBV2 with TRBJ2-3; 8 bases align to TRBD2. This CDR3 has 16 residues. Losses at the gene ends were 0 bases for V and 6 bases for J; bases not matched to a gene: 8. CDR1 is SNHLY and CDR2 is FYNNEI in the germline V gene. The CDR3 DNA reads TGTGCCAGCAGTGAAGCCGTAAGCGGGGGCTCGGATACGCAGTATTTT. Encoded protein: CASSEAVSGGSDTQYF.

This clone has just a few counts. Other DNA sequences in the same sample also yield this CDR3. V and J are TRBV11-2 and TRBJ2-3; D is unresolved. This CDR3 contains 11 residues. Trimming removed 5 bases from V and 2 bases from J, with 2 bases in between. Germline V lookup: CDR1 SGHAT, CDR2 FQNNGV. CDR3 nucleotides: TGTGCCAGCAGCCTCACAGATACGCAGTATTTT. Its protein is CASSLTDTQYF.

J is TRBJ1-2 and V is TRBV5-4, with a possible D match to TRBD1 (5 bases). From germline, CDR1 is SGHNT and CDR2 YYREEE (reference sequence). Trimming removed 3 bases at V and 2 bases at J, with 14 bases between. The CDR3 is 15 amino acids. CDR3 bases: TGTGCCAGCAGCTCGGCCGGGACGGTAAACTATGGCTACACCTTC. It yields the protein CASSSAGTVNYGYTF.

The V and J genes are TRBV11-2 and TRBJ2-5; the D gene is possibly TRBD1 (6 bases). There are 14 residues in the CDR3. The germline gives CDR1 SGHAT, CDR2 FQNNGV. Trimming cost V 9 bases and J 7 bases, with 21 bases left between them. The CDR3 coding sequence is TGTGCCAGTTACCAGGGGCAGGGGCTGGGGACCCAGTACTTC. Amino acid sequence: CASYQGQGLGTQYF. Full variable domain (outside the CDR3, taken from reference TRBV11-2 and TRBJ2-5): EAGVAQSPRYKIIEKRQSVAFWCNPISGHATLYWYQQILGQGPKLLIQFQNNGVVDDSQLPKDRFSAERLKGVDSTLKIQPAKLEDSAVYLCASYQGQGLGTQYFGPGTRLLVL.